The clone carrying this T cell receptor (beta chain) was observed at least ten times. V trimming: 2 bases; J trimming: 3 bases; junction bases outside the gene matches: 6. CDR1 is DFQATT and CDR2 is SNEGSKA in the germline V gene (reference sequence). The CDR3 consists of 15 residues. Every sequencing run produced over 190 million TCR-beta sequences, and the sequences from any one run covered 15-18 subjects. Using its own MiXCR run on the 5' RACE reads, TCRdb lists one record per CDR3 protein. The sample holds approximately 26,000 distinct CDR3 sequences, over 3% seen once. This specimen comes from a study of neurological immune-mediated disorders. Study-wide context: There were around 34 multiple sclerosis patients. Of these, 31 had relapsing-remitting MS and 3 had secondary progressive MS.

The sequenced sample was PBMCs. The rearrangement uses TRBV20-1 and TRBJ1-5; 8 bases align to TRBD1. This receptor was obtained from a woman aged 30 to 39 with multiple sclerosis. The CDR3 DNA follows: TGCAGTGCTAGACAATCGGGACAGGTCAATCAGCCCCAGCATTTT. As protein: CSARQSGQVNQPQHF.